The clone carrying this T cell receptor beta chain came up many times. Its antigen is undetermined. TCRdb re-analysed the PCR reads in MiXCR, keeping a single row per CDR3 protein. The sample lists over 60,000 distinct CDR3 sequences; about a fifth were seen once. These data belong to a study of molecular identifiers for immune sequencing clone quantification. Study at large: Replicates partitioned RNA from approximately 20,000 or 98,000 naive CD8 cells into five parts, sequencing four.

CDR3 size: 14 residues. The trim removed 5 bases at V and 8 bases at J, leaving 5 bases unmatched. CDR1 is MNHEY, CDR2 SVGAGI, per germline. Overall study findings and caveats: Identical barcode-sharing TCR molecules could lead to underestimated sizes for highly expanded clones. Clones above 20 RNA copies held over 97% of effector molecules, under 1% in naive cells.

Naive CD8 sequencing libraries were generated from roughly 18,000 to 920,000 sorted cells, with 10%, 30% or 50% RNA as input. Input material: naive CD8+ T cells from blood, with Jurkat cell RNA spiked in. Regarding subset: FACS-sorted CD8+CD4-CCR7+CD45RA+ naive T cells. The TCR comes from a human donor in good health. Some libraries in this study had Jurkat cell RNA spiked in. This sequence joins TRBV6-5 and TRBJ2-1, with TRBD2 identical over 11 bases. CDR3 sequence (DNA): TGTGCCAGCAGTATAGCGGGAGGGTGGGATGAGCAGTTCTTC. This translates into CASSIAGGWDEQFF.